The entry that follows covers one TCR beta chain sequence. Profiling relied on immunoSEQ multiplex PCR, and the TCRdb table lists in-frame clones only, not all of them. The sample lists about 350,000 clones; about 89% were seen once. Living in about two dozen US areas, the participants were between roughly 18 and 90 years of age. Clinical history as reported by participants underpinned cohort assignment. Donors in Cohort 3 counted as recovered after two negative PCRs, clearance, or symptom resolution. There are 15 residues in the CDR3. V shed 4 bases, J shed 3 bases, and the junction held 7 bases outside the gene matches. Germline CDR1 and CDR2: MRHNA and SNTAGT. The source of the sample is a study of blood T cell repertoires in COVID-19.

Sequencing was done on a sample of PBMCs or T cells enriched from blood (not recorded which). The receptor was isolated from a woman aged 25 to 39 who had recovered from COVID-19. The genes are TRBV6-4 and TRBJ2-7; TRBD1 matches 9 bases. As DNA, the CDR3 is TGTGCCAGCAGTGCCGTCGGGACAGGGTACTACGAGCAGTACTTC. It is translated as CASSAVGTGYYEQYF.